This T cell receptor beta chain derives from a study of shared clonotypes between healthy human individuals. Naive CD8 cells lacked CD45RO, underwent positive selection for CCR7 and left out terminally differentiated effector memory CD45RA+ cells. The germline V gene encodes CDR1 MNHEY and CDR2 SMNVEV (reference sequence). The CDR3 covers 15 residues. The V and J ends lost 2 bases and 5 bases, in that order; junction bases with no gene match: 5. Assay execution proceeded at the deep level. Using immunoSEQ multiplex PCR, the repertoire was profiled, and TCRdb retains in-frame clones only, with some absent. The sample contains around 2.1 million clones, roughly 91% of which appear only once.

The sequence derives from a man aged 18 to 35 in good health. Some clones in this sample may be carry-over from other donors' samples. Sequenced material: naive CD8+ T cells from PBMCs. The J gene is TRBJ2-2, the V gene TRBV27; 7 bases line up with TRBD2. The CDR3 spells CASSLVGGLTGELFF. CDR3 sequence (DNA): TGTGCCAGCAGTTTAGTGGGAGGGTTGACCGGGGAGCTGTTTTTT.